These 32 T cell receptor beta chains were all obtained from the same sample, sequenced in a study of identifying expanded T cells in peripheral blood. Produced via immunoSEQ multiplex PCR; TCRdb's table is partial and in-frame only. The sample records 60,000 to 65,000 clones, about 80% being singletons. Input material: blood. Receptors originate from a person aged 18 to 75 in good health.

The DNA of the CDR3 is TGCGCCAGCAGCCAAGATGGGAGCGGGGGGGCTACAGATACGCAGTATTTT. Protein: CASSQDGSGGATDTQYF. V and J are TRBV4-1 and TRBJ2-3, with 10 positions matching TRBD2. Trimming cost V 0 bases and J 3 bases; bases outside gene matches: 6. The germline V gene encodes CDR1 MGHRA and CDR2 YSYEKL. The CDR3 has 17 residues.

This sequence joins TRBV9 and TRBJ1-1; D is unresolved. Looked up from germline, CDR1 is SGDLS and CDR2 is YYNGEE. The CDR3 covers 14 residues. With 0 bases removed from V and 6 bases from J, the gap between germline ends came to 12 bases. This CDR3 is CASSVGVGSPEAFF. CDR3 bases: TGTGCCAGCAGCGTAGGGGTGGGGAGCCCTGAAGCTTTCTTT.

This clone was counted only a few times. The gene calls are TRBV12-5 and TRBJ2-3, with 10 nucleotides matching TRBD2. The CDR3 contains 19 residues. Germline CDR1 LGHNT, CDR2 FRNRAP. Losses at the gene ends were 2 bases for V and 4 bases for J; bases not matched to a gene: 15. Written as DNA, the CDR3 is TGTGCTAGTGGTTTGCTGGTGGGTAATAGCGGGAGGTTCGCAGATACGCAGTATTTT. Its protein product is CASGLLVGNSGRFADTQYF.

The V and J genes are TRBV27 and TRBJ1-2, with D unresolved. Germline CDR1 is MNHEY and CDR2 is SMNVEV (reference sequence). V lost 6 bases and J lost 5, with 10 bases in between. There are 12 residues in the CDR3. The CDR3 DNA is TGTGCCAGCAGCCCAGACGGGTATGGCTACACCTTC. This codes for CASSPDGYGYTF.

The chain combines TRBV4-1 with TRBJ1-3; D uncertain. The V end lost 0 bases, the J end lost 7 bases, and 13 bases lay between the germline ends. This CDR3 spans 15 amino acids. Per the germline V gene, CDR1 is MGHRA and CDR2 is YSYEKL. The CDR3 sequence is CASSQDTRYGNTIYF. The DNA of the CDR3 is TGCGCCAGCAGCCAAGATACGCGTTACGGTAACACCATATATTTT.

The chain links TRBV6-4 to TRBJ2-2; D call uncertain. CDR3 length: 13 amino acids. The germline V and J ends were trimmed by 4 bases and 1 base, with 4 bases remaining between them. The germline V gene encodes CDR1 MRHNA and CDR2 SNTAGT. The CDR3 is CASSVQNTGELFF. DNA for the CDR3: TGTGCCAGCAGTGTCCAGAACACCGGGGAGCTGTTTTTT.

This chain uses TRBV11-3 with TRBJ2-7; D might be TRBD2 (5 bases). Germline V gene lookup returns CDR1 SGHNT and CDR2 YENEEA. With 5 bases removed from V and 1 base from J, the gap between germline ends came to 18 bases. This CDR3 is 16 amino acids long. The CDR3 here is CASSPEQRFRSYEQYF. The CDR3 DNA follows: TGTGCCAGCAGCCCTGAACAGCGGTTTCGGTCCTACGAGCAGTACTTC.

V gene TRBV2 combines with J gene TRBJ1-2; TRBD1 aligns across 7 bases. Germline lookup yields CDR1 SNHLY and CDR2 FYNNEI. The CDR3 is 12 residues long. The trim removed 3 bases at V and 9 bases at J, leaving 4 bases unmatched. The CDR3 region has the DNA TGTGCCAGCAGTGAGACAGGGAGAAGCTACACCTTC. Translating gives CASSETGRSYTF.

The chain has TRBV30 and TRBJ1-5, with 8 bases aligning to TRBD1. The V gene end was trimmed by 4 bases and the J gene end by 2 bases; junction bases not matched to a gene: 7. CDR1 is GTSNPN and CDR2 is SVGIG in the germline V gene (reference sequence). The CDR3 covers 15 residues. CDR3 protein: CAWNQGASGNQPQHF. CDR3 nucleotide sequence: TGTGCCTGGAACCAGGGGGCCTCGGGCAATCAGCCCCAGCATTTT.

The chain joins TRBV7-8 to TRBJ2-1; D might be TRBD1 (5 bases). The CDR3 is 13 residues long. V was clipped by 0 bases and J by 14 bases, with 14 bases between them. CDR1 SGHVS and CDR2 FQNEAQ come from the germline V gene. Here the CDR3 reads CASSLAQDNNKFF. Here the CDR3 DNA reads TGTGCCAGCAGCTTAGCTCAGGACAACAATAAGTTCTTC.

This clone occurred once. V gene TRBV6-1 combines with J gene TRBJ1-4; unclear D gene. This CDR3 is built from 13 residues. The germline CDR1 and CDR2 sequences are MNHNS and SASEGT. Trimming left V 4 bases short and J 3 bases short, with 6 bases between. CDR3 sequence (DNA): TGTGCCAGCAGTGCGAGAGCTAATGAAAAACTGTTTTTT. Translation gives CASSARANEKLFF.

The chain carries TRBV18 and TRBJ1-1; D remains ambiguous. The V gene's germline CDR1 is KGHSH and CDR2 LQKENI. The V gene lost 6 bases and the J gene lost 6 bases, with 14 bases spanning the gap. The CDR3 totals 13 residues. The DNA for the CDR3 is TGTGCCAGCTCTCTTCAGACCTGGGCTGAAGCTTTCTTT. Its translation is CASSLQTWAEAFF.

The rearrangement uses TRBV7-9 and TRBJ2-7; D tentatively fits TRBD1 or TRBD2 (5 bases each). This CDR3 is built from 16 residues. In germline, CDR1 is SEHNR, CDR2 FQNEAQ (reference sequence). V gave up 3 bases and J gave up 0 bases, with 15 bases separating them. CDR3 amino acids: CASSFGTEVVSYEQYF. In DNA, the CDR3 is TGTGCCAGCAGCTTCGGGACGGAGGTAGTCTCCTACGAGCAGTACTTC. The full variable domain, its missing parts supplied by reference TRBV7-9 and TRBJ2-7, is DTGVSQNPRHKITKRGQNVTFRCDPISEHNRLYWYRQTLGQGPEFLTYFQNEAQLEKSRLLSDRFSAERPKGSFSTLEIQRTEQGDSAMYLCASSFGTEVVSYEQYFGPGTRLTVT.

The CDR3 DNA reads TGTGCCAGCAGCCCGACAGGGGTTCAGCCCCAGCATTTT. Translation gives CASSPTGVQPQHF. The chain employs TRBV7-2 and TRBJ1-5; 8 nucleotides line up with TRBD1. The CDR3 has 13 residues. V trimming: 5 bases; J trimming: 6 bases; junction bases outside the gene matches: 3. Per germline, CDR1 SGHTA and CDR2 FQGNSA.

This clone has only a few counts. V usage is TRBV19 and J usage is TRBJ1-1, with unresolved D. This CDR3 region has 14 residues. V was pared by 5 bases and J by 2 bases, with 12 bases between. The germline gives CDR1 LNHDA, CDR2 SQIVND (reference sequence). The CDR3 nucleotides read TGTGCCAGTAGTCTGGCTCCCGGTAACACTGAAGCTTTCTTT. Protein sequence: CASSLAPGNTEAFF.

Only one count was recorded for this clone. The V call is TRBV11-3, the J call TRBJ2-7; TRBD1 is a possible D gene (6 bases). This CDR3 has 15 amino acids. In germline, CDR1 is SGHNT, CDR2 YENEEA. Trimming removed 1 base at V and 6 bases at J, with 16 bases between. The CDR3 sequence: CASSLAIQGLREQYF. The CDR3 nucleotides read TGTGCCAGCAGCTTAGCGATACAGGGTCTGCGCGAGCAGTACTTC.

This clone showed up just a few times. The V and J genes are TRBV5-5 and TRBJ2-7; 7 nucleotides match TRBD1. The CDR3 has 13 residues. Per germline, CDR1 SGHKS and CDR2 YYEKEE (reference sequence). V gave up 1 base and J gave up 2 bases; unmatched junction bases: 0. The CDR3 region is CASSLQGAYEQYF. The DNA for the CDR3 is TGTGCCAGCAGCTTGCAGGGGGCCTACGAGCAGTACTTC.

The chain combines TRBV2 with TRBJ2-1; D ambiguous. This CDR3 region has 16 residues. V lost 3 bases and J lost 0, with 12 bases in between. Looked up from germline, CDR1 is SNHLY and CDR2 is FYNNEI. The CDR3 DNA is TGTGCCAGCAGTGAGTTGGGCCTCAGCTCCTACAATGAGCAGTTCTTC. Translated: CASSELGLSSYNEQFF.

This clone was found once. V usage is TRBV27 and J usage is TRBJ1-2, with 10 bases fitting TRBD1. V trimming: 5 bases; J trimming: 6 bases; junction bases outside the gene matches: 9. This CDR3 region has 15 residues. In germline, CDR1 is MNHEY, CDR2 SMNVEV (reference sequence). CDR3 nucleotide sequence: TGTGCCAGCAGTAGACCGGGACAGGGGAGGGATGGCTACACCTTC. Protein sequence: CASSRPGQGRDGYTF.

V and J are TRBV23-1 and TRBJ1-2; tentatively, D is TRBD1 (5 bases). TRBV23-1 is recorded as an ORF, its role being uncertain. V was shortened by 7 bases and J by 5 bases, with 8 bases between the two germline ends. CDR3 length: 11 amino acids. The CDR3 region is CASNRLYGYTF. Here the CDR3 DNA reads TGCGCCAGCAACAGGCTTTATGGCTACACCTTC.

V is TRBV4-2 and J is TRBJ2-1; D possibly corresponds to TRBD1 (6 bases). Germline values: CDR1 LGHNA, CDR2 YNFKEQ. The CDR3 is 16 amino acids. V lost 4 bases and J 1 base, leaving 14 bases between the germline ends. This chain's CDR3 is CASSPRTVASYNEQFF. For the CDR3, the DNA is TGTGCCAGCAGCCCTAGGACAGTTGCATCCTACAATGAGCAGTTCTTC.

The chain employs TRBV11-3 and TRBJ2-7; possibly TRBD2 for D (5 bases). With 2 bases removed from V and 5 bases from J, the gap between germline ends came to 7 bases. The CDR3 consists of 12 residues. Germline loops: CDR1 SGHNT, CDR2 YENEEA. CDR3: CASSLTGNEQYF. The CDR3 DNA reads TGTGCCAGCAGCTTAACGGGGAACGAGCAGTACTTC.

J is TRBJ2-3 and V is TRBV10-3; 9 bases map to TRBD2. The junction had 11 bases not matched to a gene; V was cut back by 6 bases and J by 4 bases. The CDR3 sequence is 16 residues long. Germline CDR1 reads ENHRY; CDR2 reads SYGVKD. The CDR3 DNA is TGTGCCATCAGCTCAAAAGCGGGAGGTAATGCAGATACGCAGTATTTT. Translation: CAISSKAGGNADTQYF.

The rearrangement joins TRBV19 to TRBJ2-7, with D perhaps matching TRBD2 (6 bases). The CDR3 has 14 amino acids. Germline values: CDR1 LNHDA, CDR2 SQIVND (reference sequence). V was shortened by 3 bases and J by 9 bases, with 18 bases between the two germline ends. CDR3 DNA sequence: TGTGCCAGTAGTATGTCCGGGAGAGGGCAGGTGCAGTACTTC. Its translation: CASSMSGRGQVQYF.

In this sample, this clone turned up once. V and J are TRBV19 and TRBJ1-2; D uncertain. The germline V gene has CDR1 LNHDA and CDR2 SQIVND (reference sequence). The V and J ends lost 7 bases and 7 bases respectively, with 16 bases between them. The CDR3 extends over 13 amino acids. The CDR3 reads CASMGSSLSGYTF. The CDR3 bases are TGTGCCAGTATGGGCAGCTCACTGAGTGGCTACACCTTC.

This chain links TRBV5-4 with TRBJ2-1; 8 positions agree with TRBD2. The CDR3 has 14 residues. Trimming at V came to 2 bases and at J to 6 bases, leaving 4 bases not matched to a gene. Per the germline V gene, CDR1 is SGHNT and CDR2 is YYREEE (reference sequence). This chain's CDR3 is CASSLGRGGNEQFF. The CDR3 DNA reads as TGTGCCAGCAGCTTAGGCCGGGGGGGCAATGAGCAGTTCTTC. The full variable domain, in which reference TRBV5-4 and TRBJ2-1 provide the parts outside the CDR3, is ETGVTQSPTHLIKTRGQQVTLRCSSQSGHNTVSWYQQALGQGPQFIFQYYREEENGRGNFPPRFSGLQFPNYSSELNVNALELDDSALYLCASSLGRGGNEQFFGPGTRLTVL.

This clone came up once. The V gene is TRBV19, the J gene TRBJ2-5; 9 positions match TRBD1. CDR1 and CDR2 (germline): LNHDA, SQIVND (reference sequence). V lost 5 bases to trimming and J lost 7 bases; unmatched junction nucleotides: 14. The CDR3 has 16 residues. CDR3 region: CASSPGTGKAARTQYF. Written as DNA, the CDR3 is TGTGCCAGTAGTCCCGGGACAGGGAAAGCAGCCCGGACCCAGTACTTC.

This sequence joins TRBV18 and TRBJ2-1; D may be TRBD1 (6 bases). Trimming took 9 bases from V and 7 from J, leaving 10 bases between them. The germline V gene has CDR1 KGHSH and CDR2 LQKENI. This CDR3 has 11 residues. The CDR3 coding sequence is TGTGCCAGTTCCACAGGGAATGAGCAGTTCTTC. The encoded protein is CASSTGNEQFF.

The rearrangement uses TRBV19 and TRBJ2-4; D possibly corresponds to TRBD2 (5 bases). V was cut by 3 bases and J by 0 bases, with 12 bases left in between. CDR1 and CDR2 from the germline V gene are LNHDA and SQIVND (reference sequence). This CDR3 comprises 16 residues. CDR3 loop: CASSIMSGGAKNIQYF. In DNA form, the CDR3 reads TGTGCCAGTAGTATTATGAGTGGAGGAGCCAAAAACATTCAGTACTTC. Based on the CDR3 plus reference TRBV19 and TRBJ2-4, the full variable domain is DGGITQSPKYLFRKEGQNVTLSCEQNLNHDAMYWYRQDPGQGLRLIYYSQIVNDFQKGDIAEGYSVSREKKESFPLTVTSAQKNPTAFYLCASSIMSGGAKNIQYFGAGTRLSVL.

The V call is TRBV2, the J call TRBJ1-3; no firm D call. The CDR3 runs 13 residues. V lost 6 bases to trimming and J lost 3 bases, with 9 bases between them. Germline V gene data show CDR1 as SNHLY and CDR2 as FYNNEI. The CDR3 DNA is TGTGCCAGCAGCCCAGAGGGTGGAAACACCATATATTTT. Translation: CASSPEGGNTIYF.

In this sample, this clone turned up once. This chain connects TRBV5-1 to TRBJ2-1; 9 bases match TRBD2. The CDR3 loop spans 17 amino acids. Trimming took 0 bases from V and 7 from J; bases not matched to a gene: 11. Germline lookup yields CDR1 SGHRS and CDR2 YFSETQ. The CDR3 DNA sequence: TGCGCCAGCAGCTTGGAGCCTAGCGGGATACGCCAAAATGAGCAGTTCTTC. Translation gives CASSLEPSGIRQNEQFF.

The chain joins TRBV7-2 to TRBJ2-5, with a possible D match to TRBD1 (5 bases). This CDR3 is built from 15 residues. CDR1 is SGHTA and CDR2 is FQGNSA in the germline V gene. The V end lost 3 bases, the J end lost 2 bases, and 13 bases lay between the germline ends. The CDR3 DNA reads as TGTGCCAGCAGCTTTTTCACAGGCCCACAAGAGACCCAGTACTTC. Its translation: CASSFFTGPQETQYF.